A selection of T cell receptor beta chains follows, all from one sample in a study of technical replicates of blood from a handful of donors. The repertoire was sequenced with immunoSEQ multiplex PCR; TCRdb's copy has only in-frame clones and lacks some. The table lists 50,000 to 70,000 clones, roughly nine tenths of them singletons. Input material: PBMCs. These receptor sequences come from a human donor in good health. Some clones in this sample may be carry-over from other donors' samples. The CDR3 runs from the conserved cysteine through the conserved F or W. The D gene is left open where the match is weak. The size entry is marked missing in some rows and otherwise reads once, few, many or a size class.

j_gene	v_gene	d_gene	abundance	CDR3aa	CDR3nt
TRBJ1-4	TRBV5-4	TRBD1	.	CASSLRQGASEKLFF	TGTGCCAGCAGCTTGCGACAGGGGGCAAGTGAAAAACTGTTTTTT
TRBJ2-7	TRBV10-3	TRBD2	.	CAISGPRASGYEQYF	TGTGCCATCAGTGGCCCCCGGGCTAGCGGTTACGAGCAGTACTTC
TRBJ2-7	TRBV5-1	TRBD2	once	CASSHTSGGAYEQYF	TGCGCCAGCAGCCATACTAGCGGGGGGGCCTACGAGCAGTACTTC
TRBJ1-2	TRBV19	.	.	CAASGENYGYTF	TGTGCCGCTAGCGGGGAGAACTATGGCTACACCTTC
TRBJ2-5	TRBV7-9	TRBD2	.	CASRNTGDRAGGRETQYF	TGTGCCAGCAGAAATACGGGGGACAGAGCGGGGGGGCGAGAGACCCAGTACTTC
TRBJ2-2	TRBV5-8	TRBD2	.	CASRKDSGVHTGELFF	TGTGCCAGCAGAAAAGATAGCGGGGTTCACACCGGGGAGCTGTTTTTT
TRBJ1-2	TRBV15	TRBD1	.	CATRATGGWAGYGYTF	TGTGCCACCAGGGCGACAGGGGGCTGGGCTGGCTATGGCTACACCTTC
TRBJ2-1	TRBV19	.	once	CASSTVRGSGVYNEQFF	TGTGCCAGTAGTACCGTTAGAGGTAGCGGAGTTTACAATGAGCAGTTCTTC
TRBJ2-5	TRBV19	TRBD1	once	CASSITSTGVETQYF	TGTGCCAGTAGTATCACCTCGACAGGGGTGGAGACCCAGTACTTC
TRBJ2-7	TRBV5-1	TRBD2	.	CASSPPGLVGYEQYF	TGCGCCAGCAGCCCCCCCGGACTAGTTGGCTACGAGCAGTACTTC
TRBJ1-2	TRBV28	.	.	CASSAGGYGYTF	TGTGCCAGCAGTGCGGGGGGTTATGGCTACACCTTC
TRBJ2-2	TRBV4-3	.	.	CASSQVSSVTGELFF	TGCGCCAGCAGCCAAGTGTCTTCGGTAACCGGGGAGCTGTTTTTT
TRBJ1-2	TRBV2	TRBD1	.	CARRDRGTYGYTF	TGTGCCAGACGGGACAGGGGTACCTATGGCTACACCTTC
TRBJ1-1	TRBV19	TRBD1	.	CASSISRTGTTEAFF	TGTGCCAGTAGTATCTCTCGGACAGGGACCACTGAAGCTTTCTTT
TRBJ1-2	TRBV6-4	.	.	CASSDSIGGTGYTF	TGTGCCAGCAGTGACTCCATCGGGGGGACGGGCTACACCTTC
TRBJ2-7	TRBV10-2	TRBD2	.	CASSESAGTSAYEQYF	TGCGCCAGCAGTGAGTCAGCCGGGACTAGCGCCTACGAGCAGTACTTC
TRBJ2-5	TRBV5-1	TRBD2	.	CASSSQLNSGDLQETQYF	TGCGCCAGCAGCTCGCAGTTGAATAGCGGGGACCTCCAAGAGACCCAGTACTTC
TRBJ2-7	TRBV7-3	TRBD2	.	CASRRGLAGDEQYF	TGTGCCAGCCGAAGAGGACTAGCGGGAGACGAGCAGTACTTC
TRBJ2-1	TRBV2	.	.	CAGSRDNYNEQFF	TGTGCCGGAAGCCGGGACAATTACAATGAGCAGTTCTTC
TRBJ1-2	TRBV28	TRBD1	.	CASSSVGQGGYGYTF	TGTGCCAGCAGCTCTGTGGGACAGGGAGGGTATGGCTACACCTTC
TRBJ1-2	TRBV6-5	TRBD1	.	CASSLQRGRNYGYTF	TGTGCCAGCAGTCTACAGAGGGGGCGAAACTATGGCTACACCTTC
TRBJ1-6	TRBV10-1	.	.	CASSEDRNSPLHF	TGCGCCAGCAGTGAGGACAGGAATTCACCCCTCCACTTT
TRBJ1-4	TRBV20-1	.	.	CSARGNDKLFF	TGCAGTGCCCGGGGGAATGACAAACTGTTTTTT